This entry lists 31 T cell receptor beta chains sequenced from one sample in a study of CD8+CD57+ T cells in acquired aplastic anemia. CDR3 and TCR beta VDJ profiling relied on a genomic DNA template. MiXCR, applied by TCRdb to the reads, yields one record per CDR3 protein. The data contain tens of thousands of distinct CDR3 sequences, under 80% of them singletons. All patients picked for sequencing had shown, by flow cytometry, an expansion of CD8+CD57+ cells. The sequencing sample was made of sorted CD4+, CD8+, or CD8+CD57+ T cells (not recorded which) from PBMCs. The receptor set was obtained from a human donor with aplastic anemia.

A single count supports this clonotype. V gene TRBV9 combines with J gene TRBJ2-7; 7 bases are a match to TRBD1. This CDR3 contains 14 residues. CDR1 SGDLS and CDR2 YYNGEE come from the germline V gene. Trimming at V came to 0 bases and at J to 3 bases, leaving 3 bases not matched to a gene. As DNA, the CDR3 is TGTGCCAGCAGCGTAGCCGGACAGGACTACGAGCAGTACTTC. Amino acid sequence: CASSVAGQDYEQYF.

The chain couples TRBV10-3 to TRBJ2-7; 7 nucleotides agree with TRBD2. CDR1 ENHRY and CDR2 SYGVKD come from the germline V gene. The CDR3 sequence is 15 residues long. The V and J ends lost 0 bases and 5 bases, in that order; junction bases with no gene match: 7. The CDR3 sequence: CAISESFPGRDEQYF. The CDR3 nucleotides are TGTGCCATCAGTGAGTCCTTCCCAGGGAGGGACGAGCAGTACTTC.

Only one count was recorded for this clonotype. The genes are TRBV7-9 and TRBJ2-7; D gene unclear. Trimming took off 1 base at V and 4 bases at J, with 8 bases between the two ends. Per germline, CDR1 SEHNR and CDR2 FQNEAQ (reference sequence). This CDR3 has 13 residues. The CDR3, as DNA: TGTGCCAGCAGCTTAGAGCAACGGTACGAGCAGTACTTC. This encodes CASSLEQRYEQYF. Full variable domain (rest looked up from reference TRBV7-9 and TRBJ2-7): DTGVSQNPRHKITKRGQNVTFRCDPISEHNRLYWYRQTLGQGPEFLTYFQNEAQLEKSRLLSDRFSAERPKGSFSTLEIQRTEQGDSAMYLCASSLEQRYEQYFGPGTRLTVT.

This chain connects TRBV2 to TRBJ1-2, with 7 bases matching TRBD1. The CDR3 totals 14 residues. V shed 4 bases, J shed 6 bases, and the junction held 8 bases outside the gene matches. CDR1 is SNHLY and CDR2 is FYNNEI in the germline V gene. The CDR3 coding sequence is TGTGCCAGCAGTGTCAGACAGGGTTTGGATGGCTACACCTTC. Amino acids: CASSVRQGLDGYTF.

This clonotype was recorded a few times. The CDR3: CAISEGLSNQPQHF. In DNA form, the CDR3 reads TGTGCCATCAGTGAAGGACTAAGCAATCAGCCCCAGCATTTT. This chain connects TRBV10-3 to TRBJ1-5, with no clear D. This CDR3 is 14 amino acids long. Trimming shortened V by 3 bases and J by 1 base, and 7 bases separated the two germline ends. Germline V gives CDR1 ENHRY, CDR2 SYGVKD.

The gene calls are TRBV9 and TRBJ2-7; TRBD1 aligns across 7 bases. V trimming: 3 bases; J trimming: 5 bases; junction bases outside the gene matches: 5. From germline, CDR1 is SGDLS and CDR2 YYNGEE. This CDR3 comprises 13 residues. The CDR3 here is CASSAGQNNEQYF. The CDR3 bases are TGTGCCAGCAGCGCGGGACAGAACAACGAGCAGTACTTC.

This chain links TRBV2 with TRBJ2-1; D unclear. Deletions cut 10 bases from V and 6 bases from J, with 16 bases between. The CDR3 length is 13 residues. CDR1 is SNHLY, CDR2 FYNNEI, per germline. The CDR3 DNA follows: TGTGCCAAGATGTCGCCGAACTTCAATGAGCAGTTCTTC. Translated: CAKMSPNFNEQFF.

V gene TRBV10-3 combines with J gene TRBJ2-3; unclear D gene. The CDR3 covers 12 residues. Between the trimmed V and J ends, which lost 8 bases and 2 bases, there was a span of 8 bases. In germline, CDR1 is ENHRY, CDR2 SYGVKD. The CDR3 bases are TGTGCCATCCTTCGATACACAGATACGCAGTATTTT. Amino acids: CAILRYTDTQYF.

The chain uses TRBV13 and TRBJ2-5; TRBD1 matches 9 bases. J gave up 4 bases and V 8 bases, and 8 bases lay outside the gene matches. Germline CDR1 reads PRHDT; CDR2 reads FYEKMQ (reference sequence). The CDR3 runs to 14 residues. CDR3 DNA: TGTGCCAGCCGAAAACAGGGGGCATTAGAGACCCAGTACTTC. Protein sequence: CASRKQGALETQYF.

The J gene is TRBJ1-2, the V gene TRBV25-1; D is undetermined. The CDR3 sequence is 14 residues long. Germline CDR1 is MGHDK and CDR2 is SYGVNS. Trimming took off 3 bases at V and 8 bases at J, with 16 bases between the two ends. The CDR3 sequence: CASSDLGRLGGYTF. The CDR3 DNA follows: TGTGCCAGCAGTGATCTTGGCAGGCTAGGCGGCTACACCTTC.

This clonotype was detected once. The V and J genes are TRBV5-1 and TRBJ2-7; TRBD2 is a possible D gene (5 bases). V dropped 3 bases and J dropped 1 base, with 11 bases sitting between them. This CDR3 has 14 residues. The germline V gene encodes CDR1 SGHRS and CDR2 YFSETQ. CDR3 coding DNA: TGCGCCAGCAGCTATGGAGGTCGGTCCTACGAGCAGTACTTC. It is translated as CASSYGGRSYEQYF.

This clonotype was found many times. The rearrangement uses TRBV7-9 and TRBJ2-7; possible D gene TRBD2, 5 bases. Deletions cut 7 bases from V and 0 bases from J, with 10 bases between. This CDR3 spans 13 amino acids. Germline lookup yields CDR1 SEHNR and CDR2 FQNEAQ (reference sequence). The CDR3 spells CASKSGNSYEQYF. In DNA form, the CDR3 reads TGTGCCAGCAAATCCGGGAACTCCTACGAGCAGTACTTC.

This clonotype was observed a single time. This chain links TRBV29-1 with TRBJ1-2; 8 bases fit TRBD1. This CDR3 region has 12 residues. Germline V lookup: CDR1 SQVTM, CDR2 ANQGSEA. V gave up 4 bases and J gave up 5 bases; unmatched junction bases: 3. The CDR3 DNA reads TGCAGCGTTGTACAGGGGGGGTATGGCTACACCTTC. Its translation is CSVVQGGYGYTF.

This clonotype was counted ten times or more. This sequence joins TRBV2 and TRBJ2-7, with 7 bases that match TRBD2. The V segment lost 7 bases and the J segment 5 bases; nucleotides outside the gene matches: 5. The CDR3 is 12 amino acids. Per germline, CDR1 SNHLY and CDR2 FYNNEI. The CDR3: CASNPGGNEQYF. The CDR3 DNA reads TGTGCCAGCAATCCGGGGGGAAACGAGCAGTACTTC.

This clonotype appeared many times. This chain connects TRBV7-3 to TRBJ2-3, with a tentative D call TRBD1 (6 bases). The CDR3 runs to 14 residues. V shed 2 bases and J shed 5 bases, with 11 bases lying between them. The germline gives CDR1 SGHTA, CDR2 FQGTGA. CDR3 protein: CASSLLDSLDTQYF. The CDR3 bases are TGTGCCAGCAGCTTATTGGACAGTCTAGATACGCAGTATTTT.

Details on this clonotype: This may be a read error, as it is one base from a much larger clone. The genes are TRBV5-5 and TRBJ2-4, with unresolved D. V was clipped by 0 bases and J by 8 bases, with 9 bases between them. Germline V gene data show CDR1 as SGHKS and CDR2 as YYEKEE (reference sequence). The CDR3 sequence is 13 residues long. CDR3 DNA sequence: TGTGCCAGCAGCTTGGGTAGTATTGACATTCAGTACTTC. The encoded protein is CASSLGSIDIQYF. Using reference TRBV5-5 and TRBJ2-4 for the parts outside the CDR3, the full variable domain is DAGVTQSPTHLIKTRGQQVTLRCSPISGHKSVSWYQQVLGQGPQFIFQYYEKEERGRGNFPDRFSARQFPNYSSELNVNALLLGDSALYLCASSLGSIDIQYFGAGTRLSVL.

This clonotype was seen many times. The chain links TRBV2 to TRBJ2-1; TRBD1 aligns across 7 bases. V gave up 6 bases and J gave up 9 bases; unmatched junction bases: 8. Germline assignment: CDR1 SNHLY and CDR2 FYNNEI. This CDR3 is built from 13 residues. The CDR3 bases are TGTGCCAGCAGCGAGGGTCGGGACAGTGAGCAGTTCTTC. Encoded protein: CASSEGRDSEQFF.

This clonotype was found a few times. The V gene is TRBV7-9, the J gene TRBJ2-5, with unresolved D. The germline V gene has CDR1 SEHNR and CDR2 FQNEAQ (reference sequence). This CDR3 has 11 residues. Trimming shortened V by 11 bases and J by 4 bases, and 11 bases separated the two germline ends. CDR3 in DNA: TGTGCCGAGTTAGATATAGAGACCCAGTACTTC. Protein sequence: CAELDIETQYF.

This rearrangement joins TRBV9 to TRBJ2-5, with 8 nucleotides matching TRBD1. The ends lost 0 bases at V and 2 bases at J; junction bases unmatched: 3. The length of the CDR3 is 15 residues. Germline V CDR1 and CDR2: SGDLS, YYNGEE. The CDR3 region has the DNA TGTGCCAGCAGCGTAGGGACAGGGTGGCAAGAGACCCAGTACTTC. Its translation: CASSVGTGWQETQYF.

The rearrangement joins TRBV19 to TRBJ1-2; TRBD1 is a possible D gene (6 bases). The CDR3 loop spans 14 amino acids. With 5 bases removed from V and 4 bases from J, the gap between germline ends came to 14 bases. Germline CDR1 LNHDA, CDR2 SQIVND (reference sequence). The CDR3 protein is CASSWGAGVYGYTF. The CDR3 region has the DNA TGTGCCAGTAGTTGGGGGGCGGGGGTCTATGGCTACACCTTC.

The chain is built from TRBV24-1 and TRBJ1-2; TRBD1 agrees at 8 bases. The junction had 4 bases not matched to a gene; V was cut back by 7 bases and J by 4 bases. CDR1 and CDR2 (germline): KGHDR, SFDVKD. The CDR3 consists of 13 residues. CDR3 sequence reads: CATRDRDSYGYTF. DNA for the CDR3: TGTGCCACCAGGGACAGGGATAGCTATGGCTACACCTTC.

The V and J genes are TRBV7-4 and TRBJ2-5, with unresolved D. This CDR3 comprises 11 residues. Germline CDR1 reads SGHVT; CDR2 reads SQSDAQ. Trimming cost V 7 bases and J 5 bases, with 8 bases left between them. CDR3 coding DNA: TGTGCCAGCATCAGTACGGAGACCCAGTACTTC. It translates to CASISTETQYF.

The rearrangement joins TRBV6-1 to TRBJ1-5; 8 bases match TRBD1. CDR1 and CDR2 (germline): MNHNS, SASEGT. The CDR3 spans 13 residues. V was pared by 6 bases and J by 7 bases, with 5 bases of the junction left unmatched. This chain's CDR3 is CASSLDRVQPQHF. The DNA for the CDR3 is TGTGCCAGCAGCCTGGACAGGGTACAGCCCCAGCATTTT.

V gene TRBV10-3 combines with J gene TRBJ1-2; D remains unclear. CDR1 and CDR2 from the germline V gene are ENHRY and SYGVKD. The CDR3 covers 14 residues. V shed 0 bases and J shed 8 bases, with 13 bases lying between them. The CDR3 sequence is CAISESNRVGGYTF. The CDR3 DNA reads as TGTGCCATCAGTGAGTCAAATCGGGTCGGCGGCTACACCTTC.

The chain has TRBV19 and TRBJ1-1; no clear D. Germline CDR1 LNHDA, CDR2 SQIVND (reference sequence). The CDR3 has 13 amino acids. V was pared by 1 base and J by 5 bases, with 8 bases between. The CDR3 coding sequence is TGTGCCAGTAGTATAGCAGAGGGAACTGAAGCTTTCTTT. This encodes CASSIAEGTEAFF.

J is TRBJ2-1 and V is TRBV10-1; 9 nucleotides agree with TRBD2. CDR1 WNHNN and CDR2 SYGVQD come from the germline V gene (reference sequence). CDR3 length equals 16 residues. J was trimmed by 7 bases and V by 4 bases; bases with no gene match: 11. The CDR3 nucleotides are TGCGCCAGCAGTGCCGACGCGGGGGGGCCCGTTAATGAGCAGTTCTTC. It yields the protein CASSADAGGPVNEQFF.

In this sample, this clonotype turned up a few times. The gene calls are TRBV15 and TRBJ2-7; either TRBD1 or TRBD2 may fit D (5 bases each). V was clipped by 2 bases and J by 3 bases, with 11 bases between them. This CDR3 is 14 amino acids long. Germline V gene data show CDR1 as LNHNV and CDR2 as YYDKDF (reference sequence). The CDR3 region has the DNA TGTGCCACCAGCAGACAAGGGACGAGCTACGAGCAGTACTTC. Protein product: CATSRQGTSYEQYF. Supplemented by reference TRBV15 and TRBJ2-7, the full variable domain reads DAMVIQNPRYQVTQFGKPVTLSCSQTLNHNVMYWYQQKSSQAPKLLFHYYDKDFNNEADTPDNFQSRRPNTSFCFLDIRSPGLGDTAMYLCATSRQGTSYEQYFGPGTRLTVT.

The CDR3 nucleotides are TGTGCCACCAGTGATTTTGGGCGGGAAGTCGCCTACGAGCAGTACGTC. Translation gives CATSDFGREVAYEQYV. The J gene is TRBJ2-7, the V gene TRBV24-1, with a possible D match to TRBD2 (6 bases). The length of the CDR3 is 16 residues. The V and J ends lost 1 base and 2 bases respectively, with 14 bases between them. The germline V gene has CDR1 KGHDR and CDR2 SFDVKD.

The genes are TRBV7-9 and TRBJ2-5; TRBD1 is a possible D gene (6 bases). Germline CDR1 SEHNR, CDR2 FQNEAQ (reference sequence). Trimming removed 6 bases from V and 5 bases from J, with 13 bases in between. The CDR3 length is 13 residues. CDR3 in DNA: TGTGCCAGCAGTCCAGGGGAATGGGAGACCCAGTACTTC. Translated, it gives CASSPGEWETQYF. The full variable domain, in which reference TRBV7-9 and TRBJ2-5 provide the parts outside the CDR3, is DTGVSQNPRHKITKRGQNVTFRCDPISEHNRLYWYRQTLGQGPEFLTYFQNEAQLEKSRLLSDRFSAERPKGSFSTLEIQRTEQGDSAMYLCASSPGEWETQYFGPGTRLLVL.

This clonotype has at least ten counts. The V and J genes are TRBV12-5 and TRBJ2-1; the D gene could be TRBD1 or TRBD2 (5 bases each). V shed 6 bases and J shed 9 bases, with 18 bases lying between them. The CDR3 loop spans 14 amino acids. Per the germline V gene, CDR1 is LGHNT and CDR2 is FRNRAP. The CDR3 here is CASGKGPRLGEQFF. The CDR3 DNA reads as TGTGCTAGTGGCAAGGGACCGAGGCTGGGTGAGCAGTTCTTC.

This chain uses TRBV15 with TRBJ2-1, with TRBD2 matching over 8 bases. CDR1 and CDR2 from the germline V gene are LNHNV and YYDKDF (reference sequence). V was pared by 1 base and J by 8 bases, with 10 bases of the junction left unmatched. The CDR3 is 16 residues long. The DNA of the CDR3 is TGTGCCACCAGCAGAGTTACGGGACTAGTATCCCATGAGCAGTTCTTC. Amino acids: CATSRVTGLVSHEQFF.